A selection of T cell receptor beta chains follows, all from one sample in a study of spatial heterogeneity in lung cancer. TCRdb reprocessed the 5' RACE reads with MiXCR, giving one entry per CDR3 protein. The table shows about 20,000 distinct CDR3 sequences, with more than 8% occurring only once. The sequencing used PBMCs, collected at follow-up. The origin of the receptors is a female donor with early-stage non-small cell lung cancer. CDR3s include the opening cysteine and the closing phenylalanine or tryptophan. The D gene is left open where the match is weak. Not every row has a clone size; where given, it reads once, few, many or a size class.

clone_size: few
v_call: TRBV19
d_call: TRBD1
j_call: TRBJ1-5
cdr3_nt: TGTGCCACGGGACAGGGGATAGTACAGCCCCAGCATTTT
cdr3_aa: CATGQGIVQPQHF

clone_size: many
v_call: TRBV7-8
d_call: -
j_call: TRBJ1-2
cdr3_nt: TGTGCCAGCAGCTTAGGGCAGGCTCCCTATGGCTACACCTTC
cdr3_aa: CASSLGQAPYGYTF

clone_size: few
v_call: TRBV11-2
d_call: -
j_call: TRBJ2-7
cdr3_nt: TGTGCCAGCAGTTGGGGTACCGAGCAGTACTTC
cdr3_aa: CASSWGTEQYF

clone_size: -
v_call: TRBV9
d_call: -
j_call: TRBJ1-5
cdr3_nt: TGTGCCAGCAGCGCCGTACACCCGGATCGGCCCCAGCATTTT
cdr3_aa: CASSAVHPDRPQHF

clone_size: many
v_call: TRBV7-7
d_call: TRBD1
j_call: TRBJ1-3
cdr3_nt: TGTGCTAGCAGCCCTCTGGACCGGGACAGGCTGATCTCTGGAAACACCATATATTTT
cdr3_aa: CASSPLDRDRLISGNTIYF

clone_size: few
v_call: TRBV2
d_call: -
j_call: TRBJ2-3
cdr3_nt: TGTGCCAGCAGTGAGAGCAGGGTTGCAGATACGCAGTATTTT
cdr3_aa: CASSESRVADTQYF

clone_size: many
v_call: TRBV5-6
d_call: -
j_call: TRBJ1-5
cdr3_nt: TGTGCCAGCAGTTCAGCCCATGGGGCGCAGCATTTT
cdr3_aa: CASSSAHGAQHF

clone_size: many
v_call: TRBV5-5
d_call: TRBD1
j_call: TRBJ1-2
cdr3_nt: TGTGCCAGCAGCTTGGGGCAGGGGGAGAGTGGCTACACCTTC
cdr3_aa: CASSLGQGESGYTF

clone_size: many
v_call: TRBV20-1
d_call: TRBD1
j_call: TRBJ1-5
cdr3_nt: TGCAGTGCTAAAACAGGGGGGAGCAATCAGCCCCAGCATTTT
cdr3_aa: CSAKTGGSNQPQHF

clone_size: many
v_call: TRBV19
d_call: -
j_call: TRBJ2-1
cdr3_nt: TGTGCCAGTAGTATCCTAGACCGAGACAATGAGCAGTTCTTC
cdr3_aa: CASSILDRDNEQFF

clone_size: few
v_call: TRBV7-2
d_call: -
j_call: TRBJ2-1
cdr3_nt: TGTGCCAGCAGCCCCGCGGGGCTAGCCGCCGACAATGAGCAGTTCTTC
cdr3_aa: CASSPAGLAADNEQFF

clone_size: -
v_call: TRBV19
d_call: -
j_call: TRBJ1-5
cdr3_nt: TGTGCCAGTAGTCCCGACACCGATCAGCCCCAGCATTTT
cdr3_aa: CASSPDTDQPQHF

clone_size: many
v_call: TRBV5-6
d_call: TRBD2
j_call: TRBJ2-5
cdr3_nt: TGTGCCAGCAAAGTAGCGGGAGGGCCCGGGGAGACCCAGTACTTC
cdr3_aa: CASKVAGGPGETQYF

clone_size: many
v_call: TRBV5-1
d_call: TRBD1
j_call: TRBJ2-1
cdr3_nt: TGCGCCAGCAGCTTGGGACAGGGGTACTACAATGAGCAGTTCTTC
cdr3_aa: CASSLGQGYYNEQFF

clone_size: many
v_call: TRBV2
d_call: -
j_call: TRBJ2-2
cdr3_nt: TGTGCCAGCAGAGCCCCTTATGGACGGACGAGGAACACCGGGGAGCTGTTTTTT
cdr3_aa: CASRAPYGRTRNTGELFF

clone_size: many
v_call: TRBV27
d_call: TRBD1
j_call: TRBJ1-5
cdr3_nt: TGTGCCAGCAGTCCACATGACAGGGTGGGTCAGCCCCAGCATTTT
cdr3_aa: CASSPHDRVGQPQHF

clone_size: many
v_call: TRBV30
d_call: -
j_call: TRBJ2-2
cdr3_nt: TGTGCCTGGAGTCTAGACAGGAGGAACACCGGGGAGCTGTTTTTT
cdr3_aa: CAWSLDRRNTGELFF

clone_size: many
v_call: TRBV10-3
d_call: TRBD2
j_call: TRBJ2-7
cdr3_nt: TGTGCCATCAGTGATCAACTAGCGGGATCCTACGAGCAGTACTTC
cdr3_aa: CAISDQLAGSYEQYF

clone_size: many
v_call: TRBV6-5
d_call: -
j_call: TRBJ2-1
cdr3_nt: TGTGCCAGCAGTTACGGAGGGGGAGTAAAAAATGAGCAGTTCTTC
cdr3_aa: CASSYGGGVKNEQFF

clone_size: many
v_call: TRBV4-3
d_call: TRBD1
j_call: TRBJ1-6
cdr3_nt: TGCGCCAGCAGCCAAGAGGGACAGGGGAGGTCACCCCTCCACTTT
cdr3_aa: CASSQEGQGRSPLHF

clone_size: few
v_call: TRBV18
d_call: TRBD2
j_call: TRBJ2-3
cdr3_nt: TGTGCCAGCTCACCACCGATACTAGCGGGAAGCACAGATACGCAGTATTTT
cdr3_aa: CASSPPILAGSTDTQYF

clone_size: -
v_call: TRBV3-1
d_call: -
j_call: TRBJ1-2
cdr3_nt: TGTGCCAGCAGCCAAGATATGGCCTCTATAAGCTACACCTTC
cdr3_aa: CASSQDMASISYTF

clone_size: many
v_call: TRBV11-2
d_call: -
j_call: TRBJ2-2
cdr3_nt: TGTGCCAGCAGCTCTTATGGGAACACCGGGGAGCTGTTTTTT
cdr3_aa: CASSSYGNTGELFF

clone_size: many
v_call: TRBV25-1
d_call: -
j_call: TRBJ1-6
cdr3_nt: TGTGCCAGCAACAACAGGAAAAATTCACCCCTCCACTTT
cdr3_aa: CASNNRKNSPLHF

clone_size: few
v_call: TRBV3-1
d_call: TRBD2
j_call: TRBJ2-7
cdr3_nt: TGTGCCAGCAGCCAAGCCCCCCCGAGGACTAGCGGGAGGGCCAGCGAGCAGTACTTC
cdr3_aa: CASSQAPPRTSGRASEQYF

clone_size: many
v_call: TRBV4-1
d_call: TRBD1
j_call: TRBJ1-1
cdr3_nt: TGCGCCAGCAGCCGCGGACAGGTGAACACTGAAGCTTTCTTT
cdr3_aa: CASSRGQVNTEAFF

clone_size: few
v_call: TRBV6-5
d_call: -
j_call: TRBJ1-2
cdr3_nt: TGTGCCAGCAGAGTGGAGAGGGGTTATGGCTACACCTTC
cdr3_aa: CASRVERGYGYTF

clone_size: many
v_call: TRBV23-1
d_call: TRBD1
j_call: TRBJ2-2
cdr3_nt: TGCGCCAGCTGTACAGGGGGTTTCGGGGAGCTGTTTTTT
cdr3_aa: CASCTGGFGELFF

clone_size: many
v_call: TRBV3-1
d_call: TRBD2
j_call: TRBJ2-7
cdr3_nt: TGTGCCAGCAGCCCCACGGGGACTAGCGGGGGCTCCTACGAGCAGTACTTC
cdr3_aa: CASSPTGTSGGSYEQYF

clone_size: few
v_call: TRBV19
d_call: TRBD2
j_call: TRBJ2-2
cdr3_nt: TGTGCCAGTAGTGACCTCCCCCGGGGGGGAGGCGGGGAGCTGTTTTTT
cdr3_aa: CASSDLPRGGGGELFF

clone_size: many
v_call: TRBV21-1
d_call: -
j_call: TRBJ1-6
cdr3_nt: TGTGCCAGCAGCGAGACAGGGGACCATAATTCACCCCTCCACTTT
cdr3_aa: CASSETGDHNSPLHF

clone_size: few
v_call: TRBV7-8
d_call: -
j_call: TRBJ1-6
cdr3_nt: TGTGCCAGCGGGCCGAGAAAAATGGCTTCCTATAATTCACCCCTCCACTTT
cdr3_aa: CASGPRKMASYNSPLHF

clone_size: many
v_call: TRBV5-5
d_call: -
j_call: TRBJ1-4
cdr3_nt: TGTGCCAGCAGCTTGAGGGCGGCTAATGAAAAACTGTTTTTT
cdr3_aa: CASSLRAANEKLFF

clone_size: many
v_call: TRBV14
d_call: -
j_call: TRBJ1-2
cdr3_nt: TGTGCCAGCAGCCAAGAAGGTGCGGGCGCACGAAATGGCTACACCTTC
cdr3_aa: CASSQEGAGARNGYTF

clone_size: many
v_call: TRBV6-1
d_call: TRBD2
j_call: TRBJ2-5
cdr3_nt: TGTGCCGGGGGACTAGCGAATTCCTTAGAGACCCAGTACTTC
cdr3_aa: CAGGLANSLETQYF

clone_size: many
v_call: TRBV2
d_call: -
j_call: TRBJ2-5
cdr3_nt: TGTGCCAGCAAGACGGATCTGCAAGAGACCCAGTACTTC
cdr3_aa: CASKTDLQETQYF

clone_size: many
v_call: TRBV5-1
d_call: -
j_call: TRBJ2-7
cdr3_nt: TGCGCCAGCAGGTTGGACAACTCCTACGAGCAGTACTTC
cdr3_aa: CASRLDNSYEQYF

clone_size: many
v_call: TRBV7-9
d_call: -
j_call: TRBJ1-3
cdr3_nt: TGTGCCAGCAGCGTTCAGGGTACCCCTGGAAACACCATATATTTT
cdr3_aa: CASSVQGTPGNTIYF

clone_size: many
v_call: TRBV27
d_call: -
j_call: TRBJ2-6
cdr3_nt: TGTGCCAGCAGTCGGAGTACCTCTGGGGCCAACGTCCTGACTTTC
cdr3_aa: CASSRSTSGANVLTF

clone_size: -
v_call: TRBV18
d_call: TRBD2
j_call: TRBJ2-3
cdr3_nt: TGTGCCAGCTCACCGGGACTAGCGGGGGGATTAGATACGCAGTATTTT
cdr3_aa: CASSPGLAGGLDTQYF

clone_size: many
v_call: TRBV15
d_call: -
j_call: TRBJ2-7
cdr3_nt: TGTGCCACCAGCTCCTTCGAGAGAAGGGGGACCCGCTACGAGCAGTACTTC
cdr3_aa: CATSSFERRGTRYEQYF

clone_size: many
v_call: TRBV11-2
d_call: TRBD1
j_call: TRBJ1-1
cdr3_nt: TGTGCCAGCAGCTCTCAGGGGGTCTTTGAAGCTTTCTTT
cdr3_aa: CASSSQGVFEAFF

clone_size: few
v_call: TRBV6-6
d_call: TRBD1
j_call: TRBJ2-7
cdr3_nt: TGTGCCAGCAGGGAGGGACAGGGAGCCTACGAGCAGTACTTC
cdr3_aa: CASREGQGAYEQYF

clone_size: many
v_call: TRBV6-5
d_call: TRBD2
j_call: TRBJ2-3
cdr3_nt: TGTGCCAGCAGTTTCAGCGGGAAGCTGACTACAGATACGCAGTATTTT
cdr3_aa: CASSFSGKLTTDTQYF

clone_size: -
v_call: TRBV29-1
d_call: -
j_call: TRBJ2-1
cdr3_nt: TGCAGCGACGGACGGTTATCCTACAATGAGCAGTTCTTC
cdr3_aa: CSDGRLSYNEQFF

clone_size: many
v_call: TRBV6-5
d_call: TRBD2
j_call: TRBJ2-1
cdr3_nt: TGTGCCAGCAGACCGGAGCCGGGACTAGCGGGAGGTAGCTCCTACAATGAGCAGTTCTTC
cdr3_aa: CASRPEPGLAGGSSYNEQFF

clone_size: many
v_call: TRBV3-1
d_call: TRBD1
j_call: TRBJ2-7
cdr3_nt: TGTGCCAGCAGCCAGGGTGGACAGGGGTCCCACGAGCAGTACTTC
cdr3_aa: CASSQGGQGSHEQYF

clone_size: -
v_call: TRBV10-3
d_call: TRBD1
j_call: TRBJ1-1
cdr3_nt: TGTGCCATCACCTCGACAGGGAGGGGTGAAGCTTTCTTT
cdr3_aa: CAITSTGRGEAFF